A single sample is the source of the 10 T cell receptor beta chains below, sequenced in a study of shared clonotypes between healthy human individuals. Repertoires were generated with immunoSEQ multiplex PCR, while TCRdb's copy carries only in-frame clones and drops some. The sample holds around 1 million clones; roughly 72% are singletons and the top ten take over 1.3%. Source material: memory CD4+ T cells sorted from blood. The subset is: CD45RA-negative fraction. These receptors were taken from a young man in good health.

The chain joins TRBV6-1 to TRBJ2-7, with a possible D match to TRBD2 (5 bases). With 5 bases removed from V and 2 bases from J, the gap between germline ends came to 10 bases. The CDR3 contains 13 residues. Germline assignment: CDR1 MNHNS and CDR2 SASEGT. In DNA, the CDR3 is TGTGCCAGCAGTTCCGGGGTCCCCTACGAGCAGTACTTC. As protein: CASSSGVPYEQYF.

This clone was observed a single time. The chain has TRBV10-3 and TRBJ2-6; D gene ambiguous. CDR1 and CDR2 from the germline V gene are ENHRY and SYGVKD. The CDR3 extends over 15 amino acids. The V and J ends lost 3 bases and 0 bases respectively, with 6 bases between them. The CDR3 sequence is CAISDFISGANVLTF. CDR3 nucleotides: TGTGCCATCAGTGATTTCATCTCTGGGGCCAACGTCCTGACTTTC.

The chain joins TRBV7-3 to TRBJ2-3, with D possibly TRBD1 on 6 matching bases. The CDR3 has 16 amino acids. Trimming pared 5 bases from V and 1 base from J, leaving 16 bases between. Germline CDR1 reads SGHTA; CDR2 reads FQGTGA. CDR3 DNA sequence: TGTGCCAGCAGCCGCCTGGAAAACAGGGGCACAGATACGCAGTATTTT. Its protein is CASSRLENRGTDTQYF.

The chain is built from TRBV27 and TRBJ1-5; no clear D gene. CDR1 is MNHEY and CDR2 is SMNVEV in the germline V gene (reference sequence). The V and J ends lost 4 bases and 2 bases respectively, with 12 bases between them. This CDR3 has 15 amino acids. The CDR3 DNA reads TGTGCCAGCAGTTCGTGGGGATGGGGCAATCAGCCCCAGCATTTT. Translating gives CASSSWGWGNQPQHF.

The chain combines TRBV9 with TRBJ1-4; perhaps TRBD1 as D (6 bases). Looked up from germline, CDR1 is SGDLS and CDR2 is YYNGEE. The CDR3 contains 17 residues. Trimming removed 2 bases at V and 4 bases at J, with 18 bases between. The CDR3 sequence is CASSVGGVRDGNEKLFF. CDR3 coding DNA: TGTGCCAGCAGCGTCGGGGGCGTCCGGGACGGTAATGAAAAACTGTTTTTT.

The chain recombines TRBV2 with TRBJ2-6; D may be TRBD1 (6 bases). V dropped 2 bases and J dropped 3 bases, with 11 bases sitting between them. CDR1 SNHLY and CDR2 FYNNEI come from the germline V gene. This CDR3 has 16 amino acids. The CDR3 loop reads CASSELGASGANVLTF. The CDR3 coding sequence is TGTGCCAGCAGTGAATTGGGGGCAAGTGGGGCCAACGTCCTGACTTTC.

This clone was found a few times. The chain has TRBV6-1 and TRBJ2-7; the match to TRBD1 covers 9 bases. With 4 bases clipped from V and 3 bases from J, the junction kept 7 bases outside the gene matches. There are 15 residues in the CDR3. Germline V CDR1 and CDR2: MNHNS, SASEGT. This chain's CDR3 is CASSVSTGGYYEQYF. CDR3 nucleotide sequence: TGTGCCAGCAGTGTGTCGACAGGGGGATACTACGAGCAGTACTTC.

The chain couples TRBV18 to TRBJ1-1, with TRBD1 as a possible D gene (6 bases). CDR1 is KGHSH, CDR2 LQKENI, per germline. V dropped 2 bases and J dropped 3 bases, with 13 bases sitting between them. The CDR3 consists of 15 residues. CDR3 sequence reads: CASSPFSGADTEAFF. DNA for the CDR3: TGTGCCAGCTCACCATTCTCGGGGGCGGACACTGAAGCTTTCTTT.

Many counts were recorded for this clone. This chain uses TRBV25-1 with TRBJ2-1; 11 bases are a match to TRBD2. The CDR3 covers 12 residues. Germline CDR1 and CDR2: MGHDK and SYGVNS. Trimming at V came to 8 bases and at J to 12 bases, leaving 6 bases not matched to a gene. CDR3: CASQLGLAGQFF. In DNA form, the CDR3 reads TGTGCCAGCCAACTAGGACTAGCGGGGCAGTTCTTC.

This chain connects TRBV27 to TRBJ2-7; 11 bases are a match to TRBD1. The germline V gene encodes CDR1 MNHEY and CDR2 SMNVEV (reference sequence). This CDR3 contains 15 residues. V dropped 0 bases and J dropped 2; count of bases not matched to a gene: 0. The chain's CDR3 is CASSLSDRGPYEQYF. In DNA form, the CDR3 reads TGTGCCAGCAGTTTATCGGACAGGGGGCCCTACGAGCAGTACTTC.